This TCR beta chain was recorded in a study of T cell responses to AZD1222 COVID-19 vaccine. Germline CDR1 is MDHEN and CDR2 is SYDVKM. The CDR3 has 13 residues. Trimming removed 8 bases from V and 0 bases from J, with 8 bases in between. The assay was immunoSEQ multiplex PCR, and TCRdb's table has in-frame clones only and misses some. The data show about 270,000 clones, about 94% seen once. Study-level results: The study found Spike-specific TCR breadth and depth rose after two AZD1222 doses. Mapped onto spike, vaccine-associated CD4 TCRs spanned it and were dominant at 160-218 and 743-854.

This clone was counted between two and nine times. Antigen: not known. This chain connects TRBV28 to TRBJ1-5; D remains ambiguous. The material sequenced was peripheral blood, taken 28 days after the second AZD1222 dose. The receptor comes from an adult who received the AZD1222 COVID-19 vaccine. The CDR3 bases are TGTGCCAGCGGACTATATAGCAATCAGCCCCAGCATTTT. It specifies CASGLYSNQPQHF. Based on the CDR3 plus reference TRBV28 and TRBJ1-5, the full variable domain is DVKVTQSSRYLVKRTGEKVFLECVQDMDHENMFWYRQDPGLGLRLIYFSYDVKMKEKGDIPEGYSVSREKKERFSLILESASTNQTSMYLCASGLYSNQPQHFGDGTRLSIL.